This T cell receptor (beta chain) was captured by sequencing in a study of blood T cell repertoires in COVID-19. Overall study context: Sites in the United States, Italy and Spain provided acute and convalescent COVID-19 samples.

The CDR3 is 13 amino acids. The germline CDR1 and CDR2 sequences are KGHSH and LQKENI. Trimming pared 2 bases from V and 4 bases from J, leaving 6 bases between. Sequenced by immunoSEQ multiplex PCR; TCRdb stores in-frame clones only, minus some. The data contain 70,000 or so clones, roughly 73% of them seen just once; the ten biggest clones take up more than 45%. Input material: peripheral blood. The chain combines TRBV18 with TRBJ1-3; tentatively, D is TRBD1 (5 bases). The sequence derives from a human donor in a cohort sampled during active COVID-19. The CDR3 DNA follows: TGTGCCAGCTCACCAGGGGCCGGAAACACCATATATTTT. This gives the protein CASSPGAGNTIYF.